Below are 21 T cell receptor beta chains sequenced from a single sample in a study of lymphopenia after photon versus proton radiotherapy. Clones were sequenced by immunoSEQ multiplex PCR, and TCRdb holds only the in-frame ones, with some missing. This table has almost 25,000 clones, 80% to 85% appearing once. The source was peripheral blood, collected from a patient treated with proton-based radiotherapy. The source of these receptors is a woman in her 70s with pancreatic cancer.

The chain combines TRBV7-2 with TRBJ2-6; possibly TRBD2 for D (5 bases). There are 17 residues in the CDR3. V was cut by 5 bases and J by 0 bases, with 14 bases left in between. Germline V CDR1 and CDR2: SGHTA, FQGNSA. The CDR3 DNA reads TGTGCCAGCAGCGTACACGGGGAGTCCTCTGGGGCCAACGTCCTGACTTTC. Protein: CASSVHGESSGANVLTF.

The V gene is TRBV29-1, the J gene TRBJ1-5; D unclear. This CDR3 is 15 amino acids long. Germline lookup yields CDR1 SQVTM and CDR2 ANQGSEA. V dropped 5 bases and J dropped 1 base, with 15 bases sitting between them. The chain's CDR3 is CSVRTDASSNQPQHF. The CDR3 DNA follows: TGCAGCGTTAGGACTGATGCGTCGAGCAATCAGCCCCAGCATTTT.

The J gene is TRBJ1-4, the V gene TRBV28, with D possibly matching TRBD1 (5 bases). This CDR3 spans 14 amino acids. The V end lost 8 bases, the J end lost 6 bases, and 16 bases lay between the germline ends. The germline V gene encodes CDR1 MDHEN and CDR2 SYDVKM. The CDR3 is CASHTAGWDEKLFF. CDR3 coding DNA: TGTGCCAGCCATACGGCAGGGTGGGATGAAAAACTGTTTTTT.

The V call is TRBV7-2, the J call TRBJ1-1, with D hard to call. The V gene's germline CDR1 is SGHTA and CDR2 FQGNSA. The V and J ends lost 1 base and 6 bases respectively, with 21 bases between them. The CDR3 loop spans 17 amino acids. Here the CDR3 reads CASSLDQYSLYRAEAFF. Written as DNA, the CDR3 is TGTGCCAGCAGCTTAGATCAGTACAGCTTGTATAGGGCTGAAGCTTTCTTT. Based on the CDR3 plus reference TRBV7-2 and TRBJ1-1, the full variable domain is GAGVSQSPSNKVTEKGKDVELRCDPISGHTALYWYRQSLGQGLEFLIYFQGNSAPDKSGLPSDRFSAERTGGSVSTLTIQRTQQEDSAVYLCASSLDQYSLYRAEAFFGQGTRLTVV.

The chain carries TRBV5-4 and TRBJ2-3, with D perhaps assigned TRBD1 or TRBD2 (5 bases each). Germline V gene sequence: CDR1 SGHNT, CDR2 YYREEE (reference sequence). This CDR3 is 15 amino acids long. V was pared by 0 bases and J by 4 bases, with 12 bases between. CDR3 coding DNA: TGTGCCAGCAGCTTGGAGGCAGGGAGCCCAGATACGCAGTATTTT. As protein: CASSLEAGSPDTQYF.

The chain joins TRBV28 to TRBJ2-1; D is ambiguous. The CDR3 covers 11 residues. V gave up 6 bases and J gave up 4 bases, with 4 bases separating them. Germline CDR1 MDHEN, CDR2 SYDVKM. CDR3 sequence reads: CASRSYNEQFF. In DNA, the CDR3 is TGTGCCAGCAGATCGTACAATGAGCAGTTCTTC.

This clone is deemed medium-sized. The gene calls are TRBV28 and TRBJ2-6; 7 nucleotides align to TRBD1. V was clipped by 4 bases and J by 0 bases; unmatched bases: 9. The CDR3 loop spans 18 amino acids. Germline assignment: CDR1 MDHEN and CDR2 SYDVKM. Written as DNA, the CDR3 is TGTGCCAGCAGTTCGGACAGGAGGAAATTCTCTGGGGCCAACGTCCTGACTTTC. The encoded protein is CASSSDRRKFSGANVLTF.

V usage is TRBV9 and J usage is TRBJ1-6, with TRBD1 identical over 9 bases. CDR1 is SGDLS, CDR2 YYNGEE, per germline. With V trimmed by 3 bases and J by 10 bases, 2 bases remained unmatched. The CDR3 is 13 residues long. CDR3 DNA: TGTGCCAGCAGCGGGGGACAGGGCTCACCCCTCCACTTT. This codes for CASSGGQGSPLHF.

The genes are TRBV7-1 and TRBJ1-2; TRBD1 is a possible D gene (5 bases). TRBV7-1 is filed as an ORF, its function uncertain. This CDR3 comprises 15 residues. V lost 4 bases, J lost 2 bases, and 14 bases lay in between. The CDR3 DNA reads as TGTGCCAGCAGCTTTTCGGCAGGGAGCAACTATGGCTACACCTTC. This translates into CASSFSAGSNYGYTF.

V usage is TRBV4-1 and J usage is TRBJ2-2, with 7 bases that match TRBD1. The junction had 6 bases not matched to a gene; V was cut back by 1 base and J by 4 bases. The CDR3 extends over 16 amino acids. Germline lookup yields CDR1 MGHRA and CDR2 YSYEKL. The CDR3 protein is CASSQVSDRLTGELFF. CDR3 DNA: TGCGCCAGCAGCCAAGTCTCGGACAGGCTCACCGGGGAGCTGTTTTTT.

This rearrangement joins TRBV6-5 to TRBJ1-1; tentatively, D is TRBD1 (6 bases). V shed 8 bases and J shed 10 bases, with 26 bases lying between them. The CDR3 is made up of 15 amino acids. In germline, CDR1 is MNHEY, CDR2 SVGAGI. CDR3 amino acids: CASGGGSVGARGAFF. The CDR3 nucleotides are TGTGCCAGCGGAGGGGGATCCGTCGGGGCGCGAGGAGCTTTCTTT.

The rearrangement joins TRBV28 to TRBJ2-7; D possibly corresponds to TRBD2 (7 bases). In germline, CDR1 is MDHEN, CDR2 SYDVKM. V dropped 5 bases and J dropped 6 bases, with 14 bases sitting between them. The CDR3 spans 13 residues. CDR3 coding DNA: TGTGCCAGCAGTATCAGGGGCGGGGGCGAGCAGTACTTC. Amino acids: CASSIRGGGEQYF.

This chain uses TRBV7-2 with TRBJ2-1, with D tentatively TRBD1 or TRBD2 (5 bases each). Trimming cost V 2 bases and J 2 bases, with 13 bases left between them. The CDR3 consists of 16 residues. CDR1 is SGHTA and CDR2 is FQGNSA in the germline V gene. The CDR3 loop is CASSLKGEKAYNEQFF. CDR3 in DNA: TGTGCCAGCAGCTTAAAAGGGGAGAAGGCCTACAATGAGCAGTTCTTC.

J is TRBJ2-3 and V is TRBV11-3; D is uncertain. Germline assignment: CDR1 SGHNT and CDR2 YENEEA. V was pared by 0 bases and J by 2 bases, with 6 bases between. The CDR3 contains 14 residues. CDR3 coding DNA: TGTGCCAGCAGCTTAGAGGGCAACACAGATACGCAGTATTTT. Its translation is CASSLEGNTDTQYF. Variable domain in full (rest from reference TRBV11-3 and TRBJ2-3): EAGVVQSPRYKIIEKKQPVAFWCNPISGHNTLYWYLQNLGQGPELLIRYENEEAVDDSQLPKDRFSAERLKGVDSTLKIQPAELGDSAVYLCASSLEGNTDTQYFGPGTRLTVL.

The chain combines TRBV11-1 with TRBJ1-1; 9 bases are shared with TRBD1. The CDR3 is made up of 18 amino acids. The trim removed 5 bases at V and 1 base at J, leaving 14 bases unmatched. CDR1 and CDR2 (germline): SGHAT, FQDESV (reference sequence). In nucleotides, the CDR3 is TGTGCCAGCAGCCGAGCAGGACAGGGGCGTTCCACGAACACTGAAGCTTTCTTT. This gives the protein CASSRAGQGRSTNTEAFF.

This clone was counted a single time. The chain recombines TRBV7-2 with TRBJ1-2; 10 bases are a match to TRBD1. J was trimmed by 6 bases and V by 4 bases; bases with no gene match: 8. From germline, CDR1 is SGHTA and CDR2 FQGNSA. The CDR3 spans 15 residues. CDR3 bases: TGTGCCAGCAGCTACACCGGGACAGGGGAACATGGCTACACCTTC. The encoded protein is CASSYTGTGEHGYTF.

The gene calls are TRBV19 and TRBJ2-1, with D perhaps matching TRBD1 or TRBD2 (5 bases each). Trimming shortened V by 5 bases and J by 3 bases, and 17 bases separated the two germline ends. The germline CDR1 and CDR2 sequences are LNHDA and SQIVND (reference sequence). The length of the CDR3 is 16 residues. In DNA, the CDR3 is TGTGCCAGTAGTGGGGGAAAAGCGGTGATCTACAATGAGCAGTTCTTC. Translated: CASSGGKAVIYNEQFF. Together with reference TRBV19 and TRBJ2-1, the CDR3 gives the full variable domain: DGGITQSPKYLFRKEGQNVTLSCEQNLNHDAMYWYRQDPGQGLRLIYYSQIVNDFQKGDIAEGYSVSREKKESFPLTVTSAQKNPTAFYLCASSGGKAVIYNEQFFGPGTRLTVL.

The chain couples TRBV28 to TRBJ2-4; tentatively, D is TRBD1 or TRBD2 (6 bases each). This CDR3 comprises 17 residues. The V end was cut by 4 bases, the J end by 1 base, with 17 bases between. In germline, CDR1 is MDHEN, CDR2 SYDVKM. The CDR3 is CASSSQVGGNAKNIQYF. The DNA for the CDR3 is TGTGCCAGCAGTTCTCAAGTGGGGGGCAATGCCAAAAACATTCAGTACTTC.

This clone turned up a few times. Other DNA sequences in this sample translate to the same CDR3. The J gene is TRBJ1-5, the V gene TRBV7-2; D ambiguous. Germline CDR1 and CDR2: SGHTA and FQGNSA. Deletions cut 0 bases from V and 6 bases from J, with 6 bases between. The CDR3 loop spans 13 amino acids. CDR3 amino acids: CASSLAEGQPQHF. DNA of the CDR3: TGTGCCAGCAGCTTAGCCGAGGGTCAGCCCCAGCATTTT.

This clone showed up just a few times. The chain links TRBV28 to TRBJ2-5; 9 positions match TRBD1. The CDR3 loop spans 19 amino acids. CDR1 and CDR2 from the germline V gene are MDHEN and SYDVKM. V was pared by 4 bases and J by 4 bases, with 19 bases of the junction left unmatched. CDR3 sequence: CASSSRPPRRDRVIETQYF. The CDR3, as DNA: TGTGCCAGCAGTTCCAGACCGCCCCGCCGGGACAGGGTAATAGAGACCCAGTACTTC.

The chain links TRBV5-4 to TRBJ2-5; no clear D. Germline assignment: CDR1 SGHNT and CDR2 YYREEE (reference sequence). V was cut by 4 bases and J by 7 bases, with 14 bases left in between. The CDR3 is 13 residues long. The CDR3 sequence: CASSDRPAGTQYF. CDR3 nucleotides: TGTGCCAGCAGCGACCGGCCGGCTGGGACCCAGTACTTC.